One sample yielded the 14 T cell receptor beta chains listed below, sequenced in a study of T-cell reconstitution after alpha-beta-depleted transplantation in children (dated by TCRdb to the mid-2010s). The sample's treatment or condition, from its label and the paper: allogeneic hematopoietic cell transplantation with graft depleted of TCRalphabeta T cells and CD19 B cells. No cognate antigen is known for these TCRs. Libraries were constructed by PCR. TCRdb shows the sequencer as Illumina HiSeq 2500. TCR libraries were prepared with molecular barcoding, using unique molecular identifiers to normalize TCRbeta repertoire quantification. The public reads were reanalyzed by TCRdb: fastp trimming at Q25, MiXCR alignment, in-frame beta chains only. Every entry covers one CDR3 protein and lists the most common genes and DNA from its rows. The sample data list 250,000 to 300,000 distinct CDR3 sequences, and 6.5% to 9% of these were observed just once. The leading ten clones occupy 8.5% to 9.5% of the sample.

Summary of the overall study and its limitations: Over subsequent months, a decline in hyperexpanded clone frequencies was noted, and after one year, T-cell counts and TCRbeta diversity were mostly ascribed to newly produced T cells.

Sequencing used peripheral blood, obtained 360 days after TCRalphabeta/CD19-depleted stem cell transplant. These receptors originate from a female patient aged 2-15 years who had a stem cell transplant for Fanconi anemia, so the T cells may come from the graft donor.

This clonotype was seen at least ten times. This sequence joins TRBV12-3 or TRBV12-4 and TRBJ1-1; D uncertain. CDR3 length: 13 residues. V shed 4 bases and J shed 4 bases, with 10 bases lying between them. The CDR3 sequence: CASSSGETTEAFF. For the CDR3, the DNA is TGTGCCAGCAGTTCTGGGGAGACCACTGAAGCTTTCTTT.

This clonotype has at least ten counts. The chain uses TRBV7-2 and TRBJ2-3, with 10 bases lining up with TRBD1. Trimming took 3 bases from V and 6 from J; bases not matched to a gene: 6. The CDR3 runs 15 residues. Germline loops: CDR1 SGHTA, CDR2 FQGNSA. The CDR3 protein is CASSFAGTGDDTQYF. In nucleotides, the CDR3 is TGTGCCAGCAGCTTTGCCGGGACAGGGGATGATACGCAGTATTTT.

This clonotype has at least ten counts. The chain carries TRBV7-9 and TRBJ1-1; D is perhaps TRBD1 (5 bases). The germline gives CDR1 SEHNR, CDR2 FQNEAQ (reference sequence). Trimming removed 4 bases from V and 0 bases from J, with 12 bases in between. This CDR3 is built from 15 residues. The CDR3 here is CASSSGTDMNTEAFF. The CDR3 DNA reads TGTGCCAGCAGCTCCGGGACGGACATGAACACTGAAGCTTTCTTT.

V and J are TRBV7-9 and TRBJ2-2; 14 bases match TRBD2. Trimming at V came to 7 bases and at J to 4 bases, leaving 8 bases not matched to a gene. There are 17 residues in the CDR3. Germline V gene lookup returns CDR1 SEHNR and CDR2 FQNEAQ (reference sequence). Here the CDR3 reads CASTWTSGRFPTGELFF. The CDR3 DNA follows: TGTGCCAGCACCTGGACTAGCGGGAGGTTTCCCACCGGGGAGCTGTTTTTT.

The CDR3 region is CASFDSFSYNSPLHF. The CDR3 DNA reads as TGTGCCAGCTTCGACAGCTTCTCCTATAATTCACCCCTCCACTTT. V and J are TRBV28 and TRBJ1-6; tentative D call: TRBD1 (5 bases). V was trimmed by 8 bases and J by 0 bases, leaving 11 bases between them. This CDR3 has 15 amino acids. From germline, CDR1 is MDHEN and CDR2 SYDVKM.

This clonotype was detected a few times. One base away lies a much larger clone, so this may be a sequencing read error. The chain couples TRBV20-1 to TRBJ2-3; 14 nucleotides agree with TRBD2. Germline V CDR1 and CDR2: DFQATT, SNEGSKA (reference sequence). The CDR3 is 17 amino acids. Here the CDR3 reads CCASGLAGATSTDTQYF. CDR3 nucleotides: TGCTGTGCATCGGGACTAGCGGGAGCAACTAGCACAGATACGCAGTATTTT.

V is TRBV7-8 and J is TRBJ2-2; D not resolved. Trimming removed 1 base at V and 7 bases at J, with 10 bases between. The CDR3 extends over 14 amino acids. In germline, CDR1 is SGHVS, CDR2 FQNEAQ. CDR3 sequence reads: CASSLGARSGELFF. The CDR3 region has the DNA TGTGCCAGCAGCTTAGGTGCCAGGAGCGGGGAGCTGTTTTTT.

The sample holds many counts of this clonotype. This chain uses TRBV24-1 with TRBJ2-2, with D perhaps matching TRBD1 (6 bases). The CDR3 totals 18 residues. Trimming stripped 9 bases from V and 0 bases from J, with 22 bases between. CDR1 and CDR2 (germline): KGHDR, SFDVKD. CDR3 residues: CATSRATQGFANTGELFF. CDR3 DNA: TGTGCCACCTCCCGGGCCACACAGGGTTTCGCGAACACCGGGGAGCTGTTTTTT.

The sample holds many counts of this clonotype. The chain joins TRBV5-1 to TRBJ2-5; 9 bases align to TRBD2. Germline assignment: CDR1 SGHRS and CDR2 YFSETQ. The CDR3 sequence is 14 residues long. V shed 4 bases, J shed 5 bases, and the junction held 6 bases outside the gene matches. The CDR3 loop is CASSQAREGETQYF. In DNA, the CDR3 is TGCGCCAGCAGCCAGGCGCGGGAGGGCGAGACCCAGTACTTC. Full variable domain (remainder filled in from reference TRBV5-1 and TRBJ2-5): KAGVTQTPRYLIKTRGQQVTLSCSPISGHRSVSWYQQTPGQGLQFLFEYFSETQRNKGNFPGRFSGRQFSNSRSEMNVSTLELGDSALYLCASSQAREGETQYFGPGTRLLVL.

This clonotype was seen many times. V usage is TRBV7-2 and J usage is TRBJ1-1; 7 bases map to TRBD1. Germline V lookup: CDR1 SGHTA, CDR2 FQGNSA. After removal of 7 bases from V and 4 bases from J, the junction contained 6 bases not matched to a gene. The CDR3 consists of 13 residues. CDR3 DNA sequence: TGTGCCAGCACCCTACAGGGGAGCACTGAAGCTTTCTTT. It yields the protein CASTLQGSTEAFF.

The genes are TRBV7-2 and TRBJ2-3; tentative D call: TRBD2 (6 bases). This CDR3 has 16 amino acids. V dropped 1 base and J dropped 0 bases, with 11 bases sitting between them. The V gene's germline CDR1 is SGHTA and CDR2 FQGNSA. The CDR3 reads CASSLVGGSSTDTQYF. The CDR3 nucleotides are TGTGCCAGCAGCTTAGTTGGGGGGAGTAGCACAGATACGCAGTATTTT.

This clonotype was recorded many times. The rearrangement links TRBV5-4 to TRBJ2-1; 13 bases are a match to TRBD2. V shed 0 bases and J 8 bases; nucleotides not matched to a gene: 8. The germline V gene has CDR1 SGHNT and CDR2 YYREEE (reference sequence). CDR3 length: 17 residues. DNA of the CDR3: TGTGCCAGCAGCTTGGCCTCGGGACTAGCGGGGTTATATGAGCAGTTCTTC. It yields the protein CASSLASGLAGLYEQFF.

The J gene is TRBJ2-2, the V gene TRBV28; no clear D gene. Germline CDR1 reads MDHEN; CDR2 reads SYDVKM. V was cut by 0 bases and J by 7 bases, with 12 bases left in between. This CDR3 has 15 amino acids. CDR3: CASSLWTEFGGELFF. The CDR3 bases are TGTGCCAGCAGTTTATGGACGGAGTTTGGCGGGGAGCTGTTTTTT.

This clonotype has at least ten counts. This rearrangement joins TRBV20-1 to TRBJ2-7; TRBD2 agrees at 11 bases. The J segment lost 4 bases and the V segment lost 5 bases, leaving 4 bases of the junction unmatched. Germline CDR1 and CDR2: DFQATT and SNEGSKA (reference sequence). The CDR3 extends over 13 amino acids. The CDR3 region is CSAPTSGMYEQYF. CDR3 nucleotide sequence: TGCAGTGCTCCGACTAGCGGGATGTACGAGCAGTACTTC.